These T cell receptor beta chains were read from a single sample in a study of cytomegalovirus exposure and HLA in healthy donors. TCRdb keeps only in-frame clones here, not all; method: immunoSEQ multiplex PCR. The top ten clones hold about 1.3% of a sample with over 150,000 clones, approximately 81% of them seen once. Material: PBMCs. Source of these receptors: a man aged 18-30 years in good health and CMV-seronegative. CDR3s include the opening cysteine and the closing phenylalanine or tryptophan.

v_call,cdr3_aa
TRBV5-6,CASSPDSFSGNTIYF
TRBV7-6,CASSLRAGLFTGELFF
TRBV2,CATPPGGAAHTDTQYF
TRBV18,CASSPQPRGGYGYTF
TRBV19,CASSSPTGTGDQETQYF
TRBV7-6,CASSPTDPNTSGSYEQYF
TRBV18,CASSPPFSGQGARNEQYF
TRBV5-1,CASSASGTGNEKLFF
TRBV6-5,CASSYSAVGNQPQHF
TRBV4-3,CASSQYWQGGTGELFF
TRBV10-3,CAISEGGGDSSYEQYF
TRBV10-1,CASSKDWEDTQYF
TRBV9,CASSVAAAFGELFF
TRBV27,CASSLSDSLDEQYF
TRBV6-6,CASSKQGGSEAFF
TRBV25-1,CASSAPGLAGTQTQYF
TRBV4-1,CASSQDHLSGYPAEETQYF